These 4 T cell receptor beta chains came from one sample sequenced in a study of human T cells and chemical hapten exposure. Indicated time point: patch test 1, 2 weeks after DPC sensitization. Treatment noted: therapeutic diphenylcyclopropenone sensitization with weekly scalp DPC. TCRdb re-called the RACE reads with MiXCR, one entry per CDR3 protein. The sample holds 180,000 or so distinct CDR3 sequences, about 22% seen once. Material: whole blood, obtained in connection with sensitization to the hapten diphenylcyclopropenone (DPC). The origin of the receptors is a woman between 50 and 59 years old with alopecia areata. Some clones in this sample may be carry-over from other donors' samples.

This clonotype showed up just a few times. The chain employs TRBV7-3 and TRBJ2-2, with D unclear. V was trimmed by 2 bases and J by 4 bases, leaving 8 bases between them. The CDR3 spans 14 residues. Germline V gene sequence: CDR1 SGHTA, CDR2 FQGTGA. In DNA, the CDR3 is TGTGCCAGCAGCTTATGGGCTAGCACCGGGGAGCTGTTTTTT. This codes for CASSLWASTGELFF.

In this sample, this clonotype turned up a few times. This chain links TRBV6-5 with TRBJ1-1; D is undetermined. Trimming cost V 0 bases and J 4 bases, with 12 bases left between them. The length of the CDR3 is 15 residues. In germline, CDR1 is MNHEY, CDR2 SVGAGI. The CDR3 DNA follows: TGTGCCAGCAGTTACTCTTCCGCGTGGGGCACTGAAGCTTTCTTT. This sequence encodes CASSYSSAWGTEAFF.

The CDR3 is CASSEERNTEAFF. In DNA form, the CDR3 reads TGCGCCAGCAGTGAAGAGCGGAACACTGAAGCTTTCTTT. The chain combines TRBV10-2 with TRBJ1-1; the D is unclear. Germline CDR1 reads WSHSY; CDR2 reads SAAADI. This CDR3 is 13 amino acids long. The V end lost 3 bases, the J end lost 1 base, and 6 bases lay between the germline ends.

The chain links TRBV7-9 to TRBJ1-1, with a weak D call TRBD1 (6 bases). Germline assignment: CDR1 SEHNR and CDR2 FQNEAQ (reference sequence). Trimming cost V 1 base and J 7 bases, with 13 bases left between them. The CDR3 totals 14 residues. CDR3 nucleotide sequence: TGTGCCAGCAGCTTAGTAGCCCCACAGGGTGAAGCTTTCTTT. Its protein is CASSLVAPQGEAFF. Supplemented by reference TRBV7-9 and TRBJ1-1, the full variable domain reads DTGVSQNPRHKITKRGQNVTFRCDPISEHNRLYWYRQTLGQGPEFLTYFQNEAQLEKSRLLSDRFSAERPKGSFSTLEIQRTEQGDSAMYLCASSLVAPQGEAFFGQGTRLTVV.